This TCR beta chain is from a study of T cell responses to AZD1222 COVID-19 vaccine. Study-level points and caveats: Baseline testing showed seropositivity in only a handful of AZD1222 recipients.

Germline V gene sequence: CDR1 MNHEY, CDR2 SMNVEV (reference sequence). The V gene lost 6 bases and the J gene lost 2 bases, with 11 bases spanning the gap. The CDR3 spans 14 residues. Remarks on this clone: Antigen: not known.

Some clones are missing from TCRdb's copy, which holds only in-frame ones; the method was immunoSEQ multiplex PCR. This table has some 47,000 clones, roughly 90% appearing once. The sequence came from an adult who received the AZD1222 COVID-19 vaccine. The source material was peripheral blood, sampled 28 days after the second AZD1222 dose. The gene calls are TRBV27 and TRBJ1-5; D perhaps matches TRBD1 (6 bases). The CDR3 region has the DNA TGTGCCAGCAGCCCACGGGGGCGCAATCAGCCCCAGCATTTT. It specifies CASSPRGRNQPQHF.